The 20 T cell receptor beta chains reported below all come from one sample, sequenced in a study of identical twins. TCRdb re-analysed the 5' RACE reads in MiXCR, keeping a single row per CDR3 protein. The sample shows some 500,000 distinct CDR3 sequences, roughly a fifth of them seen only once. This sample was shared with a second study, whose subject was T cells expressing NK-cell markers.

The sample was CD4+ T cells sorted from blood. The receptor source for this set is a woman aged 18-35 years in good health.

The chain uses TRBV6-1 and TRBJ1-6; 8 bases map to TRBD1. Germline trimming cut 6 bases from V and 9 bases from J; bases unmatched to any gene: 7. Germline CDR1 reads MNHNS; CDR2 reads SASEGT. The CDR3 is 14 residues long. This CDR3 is CASSGQGIGSPLHF. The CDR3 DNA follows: TGTGCCAGCAGCGGACAGGGAATTGGTTCACCCCTCCACTTT.

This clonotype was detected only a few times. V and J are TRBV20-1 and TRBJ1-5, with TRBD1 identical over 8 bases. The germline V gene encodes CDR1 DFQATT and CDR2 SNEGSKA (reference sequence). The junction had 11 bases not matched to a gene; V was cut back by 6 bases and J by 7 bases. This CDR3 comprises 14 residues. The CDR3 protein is CSAQTGGGKQPQHF. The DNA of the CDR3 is TGCAGTGCCCAAACAGGGGGTGGGAAGCAGCCCCAGCATTTT.

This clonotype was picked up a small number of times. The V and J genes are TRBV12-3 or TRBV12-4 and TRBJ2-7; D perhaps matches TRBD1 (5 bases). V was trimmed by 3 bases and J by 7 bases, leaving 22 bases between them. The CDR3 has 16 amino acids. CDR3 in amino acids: CASSLVKGQDKEEQYF. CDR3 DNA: TGTGCCAGCAGTTTGGTAAAAGGTCAGGACAAGGAAGAGCAGTACTTC.

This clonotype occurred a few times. In DNA form, the CDR3 reads TGCGCCAGCAGCTTGGAGGCCAGGGCTAACTATGGCTACACCTTC. Its translation: CASSLEARANYGYTF. The V and J genes are TRBV5-1 and TRBJ1-2; D might be TRBD1 (5 bases). Germline V gene data show CDR1 as SGHRS and CDR2 as YFSETQ. The CDR3 spans 15 residues. Trimming took 0 bases from V and 0 from J, leaving 9 bases between them.

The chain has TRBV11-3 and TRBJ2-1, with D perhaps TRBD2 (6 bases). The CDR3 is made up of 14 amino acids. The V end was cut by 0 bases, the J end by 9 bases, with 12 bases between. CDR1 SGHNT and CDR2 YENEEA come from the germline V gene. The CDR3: CASSLDPRGGEQFF. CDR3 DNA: TGTGCCAGCAGCTTAGATCCACGGGGAGGTGAGCAGTTCTTC.

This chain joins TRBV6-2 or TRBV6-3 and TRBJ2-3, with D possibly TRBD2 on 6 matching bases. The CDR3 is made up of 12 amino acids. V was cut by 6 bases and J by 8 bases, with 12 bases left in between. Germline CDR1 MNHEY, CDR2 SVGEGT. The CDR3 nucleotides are TGTGCCAGCAGCCACCGGGGGACTACGCAGTATTTT. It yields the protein CASSHRGTTQYF.

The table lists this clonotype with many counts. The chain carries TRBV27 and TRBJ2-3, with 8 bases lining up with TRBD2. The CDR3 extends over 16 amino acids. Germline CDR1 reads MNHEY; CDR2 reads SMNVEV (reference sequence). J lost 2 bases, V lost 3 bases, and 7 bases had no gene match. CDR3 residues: CASSFSPSGSTDTQYF. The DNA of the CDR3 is TGTGCCAGCAGTTTCTCTCCTAGCGGGTCCACAGATACGCAGTATTTT.

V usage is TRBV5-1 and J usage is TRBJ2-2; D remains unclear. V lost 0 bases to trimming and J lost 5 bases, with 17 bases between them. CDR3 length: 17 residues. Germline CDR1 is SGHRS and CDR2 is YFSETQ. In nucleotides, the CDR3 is TGCGCCAGCAGCTTGGCTCGCCGATCTGCGACGACCGGGGAGCTGTTTTTT. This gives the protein CASSLARRSATTGELFF.

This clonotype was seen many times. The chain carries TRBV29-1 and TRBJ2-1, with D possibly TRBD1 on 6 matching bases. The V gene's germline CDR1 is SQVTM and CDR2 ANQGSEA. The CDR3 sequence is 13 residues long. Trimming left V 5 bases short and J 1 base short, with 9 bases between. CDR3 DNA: TGCAGCGTTTCAGGGGCTTCCTACAATGAGCAGTTCTTC. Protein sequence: CSVSGASYNEQFF.

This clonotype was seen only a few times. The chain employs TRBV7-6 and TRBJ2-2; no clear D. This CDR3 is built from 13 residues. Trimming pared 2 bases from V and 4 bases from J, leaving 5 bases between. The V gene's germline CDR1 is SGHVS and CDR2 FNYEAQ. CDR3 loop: CASSLTSTGELFF. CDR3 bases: TGTGCCAGCAGCTTAACCAGCACCGGGGAGCTGTTTTTT.

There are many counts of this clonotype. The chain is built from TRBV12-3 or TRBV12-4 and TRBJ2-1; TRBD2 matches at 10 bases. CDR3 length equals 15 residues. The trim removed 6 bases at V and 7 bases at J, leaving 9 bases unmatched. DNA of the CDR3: TGTGCCAGCAGCCCCCCGGGACTAGCGAGTAATGAGCAGTTCTTC. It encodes CASSPPGLASNEQFF.

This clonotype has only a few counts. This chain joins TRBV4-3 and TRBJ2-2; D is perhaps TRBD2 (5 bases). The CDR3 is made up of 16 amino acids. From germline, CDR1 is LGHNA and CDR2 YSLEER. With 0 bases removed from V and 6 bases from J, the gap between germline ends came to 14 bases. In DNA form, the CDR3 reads TGCGCCAGCAGCCAAGAACAACTAGTAAAGGCCGGGGAGCTGTTTTTT. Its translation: CASSQEQLVKAGELFF.

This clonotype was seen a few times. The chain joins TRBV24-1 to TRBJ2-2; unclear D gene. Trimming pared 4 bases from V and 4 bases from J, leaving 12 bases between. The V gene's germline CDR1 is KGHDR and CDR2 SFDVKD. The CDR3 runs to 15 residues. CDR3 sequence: CATSDSATVTGELFF. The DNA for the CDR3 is TGTGCCACCAGTGACTCCGCGACTGTCACCGGGGAGCTGTTTTTT.

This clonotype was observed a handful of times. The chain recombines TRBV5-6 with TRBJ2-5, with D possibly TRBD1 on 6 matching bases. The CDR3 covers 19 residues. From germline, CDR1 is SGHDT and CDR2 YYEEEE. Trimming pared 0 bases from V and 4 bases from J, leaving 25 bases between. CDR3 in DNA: TGTGCCAGCAGCTTGGTCTCCATAGCGTTTGGGACATCGGGAGAGACCCAGTACTTC. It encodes CASSLVSIAFGTSGETQYF.

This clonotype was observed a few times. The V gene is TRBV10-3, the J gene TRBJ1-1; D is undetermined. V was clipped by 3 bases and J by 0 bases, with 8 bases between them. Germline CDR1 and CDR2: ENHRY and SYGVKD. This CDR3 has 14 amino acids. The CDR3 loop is CAISDELMNTEAFF. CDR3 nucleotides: TGTGCCATCAGTGATGAGCTGATGAACACTGAAGCTTTCTTT.

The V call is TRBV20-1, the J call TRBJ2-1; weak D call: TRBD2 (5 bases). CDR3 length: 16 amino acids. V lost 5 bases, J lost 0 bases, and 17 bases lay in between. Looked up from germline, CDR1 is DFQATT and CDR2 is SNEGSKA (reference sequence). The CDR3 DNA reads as TGCAGTGCTGTGGGCTTCGGGCGGGTCTCCTACAATGAGCAGTTCTTC. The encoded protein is CSAVGFGRVSYNEQFF.

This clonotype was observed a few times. CDR3 DNA sequence: TGTGCCAGCAGCCCAGTGGACATCTACGAGCAGTACTTC. Its protein is CASSPVDIYEQYF. The chain has TRBV7-9 and TRBJ2-7; maybe TRBD1 (5 bases). Germline CDR1 reads SEHNR; CDR2 reads FQNEAQ (reference sequence). Deletions cut 5 bases from V and 3 bases from J, with 11 bases between. The CDR3 runs 13 residues.

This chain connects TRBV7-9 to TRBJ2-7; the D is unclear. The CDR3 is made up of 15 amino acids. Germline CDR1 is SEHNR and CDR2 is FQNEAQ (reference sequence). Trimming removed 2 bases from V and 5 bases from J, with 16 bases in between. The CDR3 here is CASSLSAQKADEQYF. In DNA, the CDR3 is TGTGCCAGCAGCTTATCGGCGCAGAAGGCTGACGAGCAGTACTTC. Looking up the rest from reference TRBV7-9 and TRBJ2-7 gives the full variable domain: DTGVSQNPRHKITKRGQNVTFRCDPISEHNRLYWYRQTLGQGPEFLTYFQNEAQLEKSRLLSDRFSAERPKGSFSTLEIQRTEQGDSAMYLCASSLSAQKADEQYFGPGTRLTVT.

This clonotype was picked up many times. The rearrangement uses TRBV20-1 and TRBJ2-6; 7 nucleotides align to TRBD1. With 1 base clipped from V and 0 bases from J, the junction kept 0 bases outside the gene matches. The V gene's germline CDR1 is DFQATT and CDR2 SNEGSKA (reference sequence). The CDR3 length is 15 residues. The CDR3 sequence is CSARAGGSGANVLTF. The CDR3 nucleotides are TGCAGTGCTAGAGCAGGGGGCTCTGGGGCCAACGTCCTGACTTTC.

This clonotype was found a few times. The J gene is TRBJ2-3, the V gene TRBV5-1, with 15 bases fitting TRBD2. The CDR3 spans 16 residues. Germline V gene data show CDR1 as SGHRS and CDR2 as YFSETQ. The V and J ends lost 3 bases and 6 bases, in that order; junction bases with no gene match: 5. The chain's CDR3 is CASSSGLAGGHDTQYF. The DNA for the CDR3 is TGCGCCAGCAGCTCGGGACTAGCGGGAGGTCACGATACGCAGTATTTT.